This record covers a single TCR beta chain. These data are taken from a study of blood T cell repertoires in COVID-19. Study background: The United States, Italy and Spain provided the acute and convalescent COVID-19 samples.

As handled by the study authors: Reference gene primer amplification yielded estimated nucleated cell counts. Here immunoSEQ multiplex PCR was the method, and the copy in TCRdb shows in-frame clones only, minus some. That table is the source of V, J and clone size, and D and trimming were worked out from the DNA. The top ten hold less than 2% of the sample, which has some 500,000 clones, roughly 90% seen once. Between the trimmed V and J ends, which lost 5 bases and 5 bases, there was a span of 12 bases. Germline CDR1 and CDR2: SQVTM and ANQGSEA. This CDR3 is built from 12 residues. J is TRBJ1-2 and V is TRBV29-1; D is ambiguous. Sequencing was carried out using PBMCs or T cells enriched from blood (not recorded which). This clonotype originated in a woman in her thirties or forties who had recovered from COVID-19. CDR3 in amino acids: CSVREGRYGYTF. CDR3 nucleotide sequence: TGCAGCGTTAGGGAAGGGAGGTATGGCTACACCTTC. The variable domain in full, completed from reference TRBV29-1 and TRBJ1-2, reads SAVISQKPSRDICQRGTSLTIQCQVDSQVTMMFWYRQQPGQSLTLIATANQGSEATYESGFVIDKFPISRPNLTFSTLTVSNMSPEDSSIYLCSVREGRYGYTFGSGTRLTVV.